The subject of this entry is one T cell receptor beta chain. These data are taken from a study of blood T cell repertoires in COVID-19. Overall study context: Acute and convalescent COVID-19 specimens originated in the United States, Italy and Spain. The cDNA or gDNA used as material had been derived from T cells, B-cell-depleted T cells, or PBMCs.

Germline CDR1 is SGHAT and CDR2 is FQNNGV. V lost 5 bases to trimming and J lost 4 bases, with 6 bases between them. The CDR3 is 12 residues long. Per the study methods: From reference gene primer amplification, estimates of nucleated cell counts were derived. The data were produced by immunoSEQ multiplex PCR, yet TCRdb's version contains in-frame clones alone and is incomplete. The V and J calls and the clone size are those of that table, but D and trimming were determined from the DNA. The sample shows just over 150,000 clones, roughly nine tenths of them seen only once. The sample consisted of peripheral blood. V usage is TRBV11-2 and J usage is TRBJ1-3; no clear D gene. The sequence was collected from a woman aged 40 to 49 with acute or convalescent COVID-19. The CDR3 bases are TGTGCCAGCAGCCATTTGGGAAACACCATATATTTT. It translates to CASSHLGNTIYF. Based on the CDR3 plus reference TRBV11-2 and TRBJ1-3, the full variable domain is EAGVAQSPRYKIIEKRQSVAFWCNPISGHATLYWYQQILGQGPKLLIQFQNNGVVDDSQLPKDRFSAERLKGVDSTLKIQPAKLEDSAVYLCASSHLGNTIYFGEGSWLTVV.